A selection of T cell receptor beta chains follows, all from one sample in a study of lymphopenia after photon versus proton radiotherapy. Sequencing used immunoSEQ multiplex PCR; TCRdb keeps in-frame clones, though not all of them. This sample has about 50,000 clones, with about four fifths found just once. The material sequenced was peripheral blood, taken from a patient treated with photon-based radiotherapy. The receptors shown here come from a man aged 50-59 years with gastric cancer. Each CDR3 is given with its conserved first and last residue. A D gene is named only where the DNA matches it firmly. The size field is filled for only some rows; it gives once, few, many or a size class.

size: NA
V: TRBV27
D: TRBD2
J: TRBJ2-5
CDR3: CASSPRGLAVETQYF
DNA: TGTGCCAGCAGTCCCAGGGGACTAGCGGTAGAGACCCAGTACTTC

size: NA
V: TRBV7-2
D: NA
J: TRBJ2-7
CDR3: CASSSTAYEQYF
DNA: TGTGCCAGCAGCTCCACAGCCTACGAGCAGTACTTC

size: NA
V: TRBV28
D: NA
J: TRBJ2-7
CDR3: CASSPIVGGYEQYF
DNA: TGTGCCAGCAGTCCCATAGTGGGTGGGTACGAGCAGTACTTC

size: NA
V: TRBV27
D: NA
J: TRBJ2-7
CDR3: CASSPGAILNEQYF
DNA: TGTGCCAGCAGTCCAGGGGCTATCCTCAACGAGCAGTACTTC

size: NA
V: TRBV27
D: TRBD2
J: TRBJ2-1
CDR3: CASSRGLAGVGMDEQFF
DNA: TGTGCCAGCAGCCGTGGACTAGCGGGAGTGGGTATGGATGAGCAGTTCTTC

size: NA
V: TRBV11-2
D: TRBD2
J: TRBJ2-5
CDR3: CASSTGLAETQYF
DNA: TGTGCCAGCAGTACGGGACTAGCGGAGACCCAGTACTTC

size: few
V: TRBV18
D: TRBD1
J: TRBJ2-7
CDR3: CASSPLGQGGHEQYF
DNA: TGTGCCAGCTCACCTCTCGGACAGGGGGGGCACGAGCAGTACTTC

size: NA
V: TRBV12-1
D: NA
J: TRBJ2-6
CDR3: CASSRGTSGGSSGANVLTF
DNA: TGTGCCAGCAGCCGGGGGACTAGCGGGGGTAGCTCTGGGGCCAACGTCCTGACTTTC

size: NA
V: TRBV6-6
D: TRBD1
J: TRBJ1-4
CDR3: CASRRSGTANEKLFF
DNA: TGTGCCAGCAGGCGCTCCGGGACAGCGAATGAAAAACTGTTTTTT

size: NA
V: TRBV9
D: TRBD2
J: TRBJ2-1
CDR3: CASSVGGTSGTLAKFF
DNA: TGTGCCAGCAGCGTGGGCGGGACTAGCGGGACTTTGGCTAAGTTCTTC

size: NA
V: TRBV11-3
D: NA
J: TRBJ2-7
CDR3: CASSIDQSYEQYF
DNA: TGTGCCAGCAGCATCGACCAGAGCTACGAGCAGTACTTC

size: NA
V: TRBV15
D: TRBD2
J: TRBJ2-3
CDR3: CATSRGGLAGGGTDTQYF
DNA: TGTGCCACCAGCAGAGGCGGACTAGCGGGAGGAGGCACAGATACGCAGTATTTT

size: NA
V: TRBV27
D: NA
J: TRBJ2-7
CDR3: CASSLLRDRLYEQYF
DNA: TGTGCCAGCAGTTTATTGCGGGACAGACTCTACGAGCAGTACTTC

size: NA
V: TRBV27
D: TRBD1
J: TRBJ2-4
CDR3: CASRSLGQIKNIQYF
DNA: TGTGCCAGCAGGTCCCTGGGACAGATAAAAAACATTCAGTACTTC

size: NA
V: TRBV18
D: TRBD1
J: TRBJ2-5
CDR3: CASSRGLKETQYF
DNA: TGTGCCAGCTCAAGGGGGCTCAAGGAGACCCAGTACTTC

size: NA
V: TRBV4-3
D: TRBD1
J: TRBJ2-7
CDR3: CASSQELGNRGYEQYF
DNA: TGCGCCAGCAGCCAAGAACTGGGAAACAGGGGCTACGAGCAGTACTTC

size: NA
V: TRBV6-6
D: NA
J: TRBJ2-7
CDR3: CASSSPRSYEQYF
DNA: TGTGCCAGCAGTTCACCGAGGTCCTACGAGCAGTACTTC

size: NA
V: TRBV7-2
D: NA
J: TRBJ2-1
CDR3: CASSLSDFYNEQFF
DNA: TGTGCCAGCAGCTTATCGGACTTCTACAATGAGCAGTTCTTC

size: NA
V: TRBV7-6
D: NA
J: TRBJ1-5
CDR3: CASSLGQGLYSNQPQHF
DNA: TGTGCCAGCAGCTTGGGGCAGGGCCTCTATAGCAATCAGCCCCAGCATTTT

size: NA
V: TRBV19
D: TRBD2
J: TRBJ2-1
CDR3: CASSNHWVAGEDEQFF
DNA: TGTGCCAGTAGTAATCACTGGGTAGCGGGAGAGGATGAGCAGTTCTTC

size: NA
V: TRBV7-2
D: NA
J: TRBJ2-7
CDR3: CASSLSSYEQYF
DNA: TGTGCCAGCAGCTTGAGCTCCTACGAGCAGTACTTC

size: NA
V: TRBV6-1
D: NA
J: TRBJ2-7
CDR3: CASRGTATYEQYF
DNA: TGTGCCAGCAGAGGGACTGCCACCTACGAGCAGTACTTC

size: NA
V: TRBV27
D: NA
J: TRBJ2-5
CDR3: CASSSYGGETQYF
DNA: TGTGCCAGCAGTTCGTATGGGGGAGAGACCCAGTACTTC

size: NA
V: TRBV4-1
D: TRBD2
J: TRBJ2-2
CDR3: CASSRILAGGPTGELFF
DNA: TGCGCCAGCAGCCGCATACTAGCGGGAGGGCCCACCGGGGAGCTGTTTTTT

size: NA
V: TRBV7-9
D: TRBD2
J: TRBJ2-1
CDR3: CASSLATGLAGPSYNEQFF
DNA: TGTGCCAGCAGCTTAGCTACGGGACTAGCGGGACCCTCCTACAATGAGCAGTTCTTC

size: NA
V: TRBV5-1
D: TRBD2
J: TRBJ2-7
CDR3: CASSSPGLDYEQYF
DNA: TGCGCCAGCAGCTCGCCGGGACTAGACTACGAGCAGTACTTC

size: NA
V: TRBV6-5
D: NA
J: TRBJ2-7
CDR3: CASSYLSSSYEQYF
DNA: TGTGCCAGCAGTTACTTATCTAGCTCCTACGAGCAGTACTTC

size: NA
V: TRBV4-2
D: TRBD1
J: TRBJ1-4
CDR3: CASSQGGQGMEKLFF
DNA: TGTGCCAGCAGCCAAGGGGGACAGGGGATGGAAAAACTGTTTTTT

size: NA
V: TRBV13
D: TRBD1
J: TRBJ2-1
CDR3: CASSLGPGQGDNEQFF
DNA: TGTGCCAGCAGCTTAGGCCCGGGACAGGGCGACAATGAGCAGTTCTTC

size: NA
V: TRBV7-9
D: TRBD2
J: TRBJ2-1
CDR3: CASSLSGLAGMDEQFF
DNA: TGTGCCAGCAGCTTAAGCGGACTAGCGGGAATGGATGAGCAGTTCTTC

size: NA
V: TRBV6-5
D: NA
J: TRBJ1-1
CDR3: CASSYSWGPRGVFF
DNA: TGTGCCAGCAGTTACTCGTGGGGACCCCGAGGGGTTTTCTTT

size: NA
V: TRBV5-5
D: TRBD1
J: TRBJ2-5
CDR3: CASRTSTGGIGETQYF
DNA: TGTGCCAGCAGAACCTCGACAGGGGGCATAGGAGAGACCCAGTACTTC

size: NA
V: TRBV28
D: NA
J: TRBJ1-5
CDR3: CASSRDPFSAPEPQHF
DNA: TGTGCCAGCAGTCGGGACCCTTTCTCGGCCCCCGAGCCCCAGCATTTT

size: NA
V: TRBV7-9
D: TRBD2
J: TRBJ2-7
CDR3: CASSSGNGGSYEQYF
DNA: TGTGCCAGCAGTTCCGGGAACGGCGGGAGCTACGAGCAGTACTTC

size: NA
V: TRBV5-1
D: NA
J: TRBJ2-5
CDR3: CASSSGQQYQETQYF
DNA: TGCGCCAGCAGCTCGGGACAACAGTACCAAGAGACCCAGTACTTC

size: NA
V: TRBV6-1
D: NA
J: TRBJ1-3
CDR3: CASSEDDRMGNTIYF
DNA: TGTGCCAGCAGCGAGGACGACAGGATGGGGAACACCATATATTTT

size: NA
V: TRBV11-2
D: NA
J: TRBJ1-1
CDR3: CASSPMNTEAFF
DNA: TGTGCCAGCAGCCCTATGAACACTGAAGCTTTCTTT